These 24 T cell receptor beta chains originate from one sample sequenced in a study of cytotoxic CD8 clonotypes in ibrutinib-treated CLL. The data were produced by immunoSEQ multiplex PCR, yet TCRdb's version contains in-frame clones alone and is incomplete. The data hold some 65,000 clones, with 57% observed a single time. The sample in question was PBMCs, obtained after 12 months of ibrutinib treatment. All receptors derive from a human donor with chronic lymphocytic leukemia.

The rearrangement joins TRBV5-6 to TRBJ1-2, with D possibly TRBD1 on 5 matching bases. The CDR3 extends over 12 amino acids. The V end was cut by 7 bases, the J end by 8 bases, with 15 bases between. Germline V lookup: CDR1 SGHDT, CDR2 YYEEEE. CDR3 nucleotide sequence: TGTGCCAGCGATGGACTCAGGGACGGCTACACCTTC. Protein product: CASDGLRDGYTF.

V is TRBV7-9 and J is TRBJ2-3; 10 positions match TRBD2. V shed 5 bases and J 6 bases; nucleotides not matched to a gene: 8. CDR1 is SEHNR and CDR2 is FQNEAQ in the germline V gene (reference sequence). This CDR3 has 15 amino acids. CDR3 protein: CASSLTSGASDTQYF. CDR3 sequence (DNA): TGTGCCAGCAGCCTAACTAGCGGGGCCTCCGATACGCAGTATTTT. Combining the CDR3 with reference TRBV7-9 and TRBJ2-3 gives the whole variable domain DTGVSQNPRHKITKRGQNVTFRCDPISEHNRLYWYRQTLGQGPEFLTYFQNEAQLEKSRLLSDRFSAERPKGSFSTLEIQRTEQGDSAMYLCASSLTSGASDTQYFGPGTRLTVL.

The sample holds a few counts of this clone. The chain uses TRBV2 and TRBJ1-1, with D maybe TRBD1 (5 bases). V was trimmed by 6 bases and J by 0 bases, leaving 8 bases between them. CDR1 and CDR2 (germline): SNHLY, FYNNEI. There are 13 residues in the CDR3. DNA of the CDR3: TGTGCCAGCAGGACAGATATGAACACTGAAGCTTTCTTT. It translates to CASRTDMNTEAFF.

This clone was counted a few times. The rearrangement uses TRBV2 and TRBJ2-2; TRBD2 aligns across 9 bases. Germline V gene sequence: CDR1 SNHLY, CDR2 FYNNEI. V lost 4 bases, J lost 6 bases, and 6 bases stayed unmatched. The length of the CDR3 is 15 residues. The CDR3, as DNA: TGTGCCAGCAGTGTAGTCCTAGCGGGATCCGGGGAGCTGTTTTTT. Encoded protein: CASSVVLAGSGELFF.

The chain links TRBV6-1 to TRBJ1-5; D gene unclear. CDR1 MNHNS and CDR2 SASEGT come from the germline V gene. This CDR3 contains 13 residues. The V and J ends lost 2 bases and 4 bases respectively, with 6 bases between them. DNA of the CDR3: TGTGCCAGCAGTGAAATCCGGAATCAGCCCCAGCATTTT. Its protein is CASSEIRNQPQHF.

V is TRBV18 and J is TRBJ2-2; TRBD1 is a possible D gene (7 bases). V was pared by 5 bases and J by 7 bases, with 17 bases between. The length of the CDR3 is 15 residues. Germline V lookup: CDR1 KGHSH, CDR2 LQKENI. For the CDR3, the DNA is TGTGCCAGCTCAAGCCAGACAGGGACTGGCGGGGAGCTGTTTTTT. Residues: CASSSQTGTGGELFF.

This chain links TRBV7-9 with TRBJ2-3, with 11 nucleotides matching TRBD2. This CDR3 region has 17 residues. After removal of 5 bases from V and 0 bases from J, the junction contained 7 bases not matched to a gene. Germline CDR1 and CDR2: SEHNR and FQNEAQ (reference sequence). DNA of the CDR3: TGTGCCAGCAGCACCACACGGACTAGCGGGAGCACAGATACGCAGTATTTT. Residues: CASSTTRTSGSTDTQYF.

This sequence joins TRBV7-9 and TRBJ2-1, with D unresolved. Germline assignment: CDR1 SEHNR and CDR2 FQNEAQ (reference sequence). The CDR3 runs to 16 residues. V dropped 3 bases and J dropped 2 bases, with 14 bases sitting between them. Here the CDR3 reads CASSFYSQPPYNEQFF. CDR3 bases: TGTGCCAGCAGCTTTTACTCTCAACCCCCCTACAATGAGCAGTTCTTC.

The V call is TRBV5-4, the J call TRBJ2-3, with a tentative D call TRBD2 (7 bases). The V gene's germline CDR1 is SGHNT and CDR2 YYREEE (reference sequence). The CDR3 totals 16 residues. With 6 bases removed from V and 6 bases from J, the gap between germline ends came to 23 bases. The CDR3, as DNA: TGTGCCAGCACCATCAAAGGGGGGGATAACGCTGATACGCAGTATTTT. Translating gives CASTIKGGDNADTQYF.

J is TRBJ2-2 and V is TRBV28; D is possibly TRBD2 (6 bases). CDR3 length: 12 residues. V dropped 6 bases and J dropped 9 bases, with 11 bases sitting between them. Germline loops: CDR1 MDHEN, CDR2 SYDVKM. The CDR3 loop is CASSWGVRELFF. The CDR3, as DNA: TGTGCCAGCAGCTGGGGGGTCCGGGAGCTGTTTTTT.

The chain uses TRBV5-1 and TRBJ2-5; 14 positions match TRBD2. The V segment lost 0 bases and the J segment 4 bases; nucleotides outside the gene matches: 5. Looked up from germline, CDR1 is SGHRS and CDR2 is YFSETQ. There are 17 residues in the CDR3. The CDR3 region has the DNA TGCGCCAGCAGCTTGGGAGGGACTAGCGGGGGTGGAGAGACCCAGTACTTC. Its translation: CASSLGGTSGGGETQYF. The full variable domain, completed using reference TRBV5-1 and TRBJ2-5, is KAGVTQTPRYLIKTRGQQVTLSCSPISGHRSVSWYQQTPGQGLQFLFEYFSETQRNKGNFPGRFSGRQFSNSRSEMNVSTLELGDSALYLCASSLGGTSGGGETQYFGPGTRLLVL.

In its sample, this clone was seen many times. V usage is TRBV6-5 and J usage is TRBJ2-7; 7 nucleotides match TRBD1. CDR1 MNHEY and CDR2 SVGAGI come from the germline V gene. The CDR3 spans 14 residues. V dropped 2 bases and J dropped 1; count of bases not matched to a gene: 2. This chain's CDR3 is CASSYTGQSYEQYF. The CDR3, as DNA: TGTGCCAGCAGTTACACGGGACAGTCCTACGAGCAGTACTTC.

The V and J genes are TRBV6-5 and TRBJ1-2; a possible D gene is TRBD1 (5 bases). V was pared by 0 bases and J by 4 bases, with 15 bases between. CDR3 length: 16 residues. Looked up from germline, CDR1 is MNHEY and CDR2 is SVGAGI. The CDR3 here is CASSYSGTTFGYGYTF. The CDR3 DNA follows: TGTGCCAGCAGTTACTCCGGGACGACATTCGGCTATGGCTACACCTTC.

Concerning this clone itself: Additional DNA sequences in this sample encode the identical CDR3. This chain connects TRBV11-2 to TRBJ2-5; D gene uncertain. The V gene lost 2 bases and the J gene lost 4 bases, with 2 bases spanning the gap. This CDR3 contains 11 residues. CDR1 is SGHAT, CDR2 FQNNGV, per germline. CDR3: CASSLRETQYF. The DNA of the CDR3 is TGTGCCAGCAGCTTACGAGAGACCCAGTACTTC.

The chain has TRBV11-2 and TRBJ2-1, with 13 bases fitting TRBD2. The CDR3 spans 16 residues. The germline CDR1 and CDR2 sequences are SGHAT and FQNNGV. J was trimmed by 7 bases and V by 2 bases; bases with no gene match: 5. The chain's CDR3 is CASSLTRLAGGNEQFF. Written as DNA, the CDR3 is TGTGCCAGCAGCTTAACCCGACTAGCGGGAGGAAATGAGCAGTTCTTC.

There are many counts of this clone. The chain employs TRBV6-1 and TRBJ1-5; D gene ambiguous. CDR1 is MNHNS, CDR2 SASEGT, per germline. The CDR3 length is 14 residues. V lost 1 base to trimming and J lost 3 bases, with 7 bases between them. CDR3 in DNA: TGTGCCAGCAGTGAAGGGACCAACAATCAGCCCCAGCATTTT. Amino acids: CASSEGTNNQPQHF.

V is TRBV5-1 and J is TRBJ1-4, with unresolved D. CDR1 and CDR2 from the germline V gene are SGHRS and YFSETQ. The CDR3 length is 15 residues. Trimming cost V 4 bases and J 10 bases, with 20 bases left between them. The DNA for the CDR3 is TGCGCCAGCAGCACGGACGATCGGGGAGAGGCAAAACTGTTTTTT. Its translation: CASSTDDRGEAKLFF.

The chain carries TRBV5-8 and TRBJ1-4; D ambiguous. Germline CDR1 SGHTS, CDR2 YDEGEE. This CDR3 region has 12 residues. Trimming removed 8 bases at V and 1 base at J, with 6 bases between. The CDR3 loop is CARGRTNEKLFF. The CDR3, as DNA: TGTGCCAGAGGGCGAACTAATGAAAAACTGTTTTTT.

This clone was counted between two and nine times. The chain combines TRBV27 with TRBJ1-5; maybe TRBD1 (5 bases). The V and J ends lost 5 bases and 2 bases respectively, with 10 bases between them. Looked up from germline, CDR1 is MNHEY and CDR2 is SMNVEV (reference sequence). This CDR3 is built from 14 residues. The CDR3 reads CASSKGWGNQPQHF. The CDR3 DNA reads as TGTGCCAGCAGTAAGGGGTGGGGCAATCAGCCCCAGCATTTT.

This rearrangement joins TRBV28 to TRBJ1-1; weak D call: TRBD1 (6 bases). The ends were cut back, 7 bases at V and 0 bases at J, with 18 bases in the middle. Germline CDR1 reads MDHEN; CDR2 reads SYDVKM. The CDR3 runs to 16 residues. The CDR3 nucleotides are TGTGCCAGCAAGCGGGGGGCGATGGTTATGAACACTGAAGCTTTCTTT. Translating gives CASKRGAMVMNTEAFF.

This clone was seen more than once but under ten times. The CDR3 spells CASGQINYNSPLHF. CDR3 in DNA: TGTGCCAGCGGGCAGATAAACTACAATTCACCCCTCCACTTT. V and J are TRBV6-5 and TRBJ1-6; D gene ambiguous. Germline assignment: CDR1 MNHEY and CDR2 SVGAGI. Between the trimmed V and J ends, which lost 8 bases and 7 bases, there was a span of 15 bases. The CDR3 runs to 14 residues.

The chain carries TRBV11-3 and TRBJ2-3; D unclear. Germline-derived CDR1 and CDR2 are SGHNT and YENEEA. CDR3 size: 15 residues. V dropped 2 bases and J dropped 3 bases, with 12 bases sitting between them. The CDR3 loop is CASSLRGDTTDTQYF. The DNA for the CDR3 is TGTGCCAGCAGCTTACGCGGTGATACGACAGATACGCAGTATTTT.

The J gene is TRBJ2-6, the V gene TRBV19, with TRBD2 as a possible D gene (5 bases). V dropped 6 bases and J dropped 1 base, with 25 bases sitting between them. The CDR3 spans 20 residues. Germline V lookup: CDR1 LNHDA, CDR2 SQIVND (reference sequence). CDR3 bases: TGTGCCAGTAGCCCAGGTGGGTTGTGGATGGGAGATTCTGGGGCCAACGTCCTGACTTTC. Translated, it gives CASSPGGLWMGDSGANVLTF.

The chain uses TRBV19 and TRBJ2-4, with 8 positions matching TRBD2. The germline V gene encodes CDR1 LNHDA and CDR2 SQIVND (reference sequence). The V and J ends lost 6 bases and 2 bases, in that order; junction bases with no gene match: 9. The CDR3 extends over 16 amino acids. The CDR3 loop is CASRDRSGGTKNIQYF. The CDR3 DNA reads as TGTGCCAGTAGGGACAGAAGCGGGGGAACCAAAAACATTCAGTACTTC.